Presented here are 25 T cell receptor beta chains from one specimen sequenced in a study of blood T cell repertoires in COVID-19. TCRdb's table, derived via immunoSEQ multiplex PCR, lists solely in-frame clones and lacks some. Among 110,000 to 150,000 clones listed, around 84% were seen once. Sequencing used peripheral blood. The source of these receptors is a woman aged 60-75 years with acute or convalescent COVID-19.

This chain connects TRBV5-4 to TRBJ1-1; a weak D match, TRBD1 (6 bases). Trimming took 4 bases from V and 2 from J, leaving 9 bases between them. The CDR3 runs to 13 residues. From germline, CDR1 is SGHNT and CDR2 YYREEE (reference sequence). The CDR3 protein is CASSVTGNTEAFF. The CDR3 DNA reads TGTGCCAGCAGCGTGACAGGCAACACTGAAGCTTTCTTT.

The chain is built from TRBV5-1 and TRBJ1-1, with TRBD1 as a possible D gene (5 bases). This CDR3 comprises 15 residues. Deletions cut 4 bases from V and 6 bases from J, with 19 bases between. Germline CDR1 and CDR2: SGHRS and YFSETQ. The CDR3 reads CASSPDRARGAEAFF. The CDR3 region has the DNA TGCGCCAGCAGCCCGGATAGGGCCCGGGGGGCTGAAGCTTTCTTT.

A single count supports this clone. CDR3 in DNA: TGTGCCAGCAGCGTTCCCCGGGGGGGGATGGCAGATACGCAGTATTTT. This gives the protein CASSVPRGGMADTQYF. This rearrangement joins TRBV9 to TRBJ2-3; 8 positions agree with TRBD2. CDR3 length: 16 residues. The germline CDR1 and CDR2 sequences are SGDLS and YYNGEE. Trimming removed 2 bases from V and 4 bases from J; junction bases left unmatched: 9.

This clone was detected only a few times. The V gene is TRBV9, the J gene TRBJ2-7; TRBD2 matches 9 bases. CDR1 is SGDLS, CDR2 YYNGEE, per germline. Trimming removed 4 bases from V and 4 bases from J; junction bases left unmatched: 6. This CDR3 contains 14 residues. CDR3 bases: TGTGCCAGCAGCCCGGGACTAGCATCTTACGAGCAGTACTTC. Translated: CASSPGLASYEQYF.

The chain employs TRBV6-1 and TRBJ2-7; 8 bases line up with TRBD2. The ends lost 2 bases at V and 3 bases at J; junction bases unmatched: 9. The germline CDR1 and CDR2 sequences are MNHNS and SASEGT. The CDR3 contains 16 residues. The CDR3 DNA follows: TGTGCCAGCAGTGAACGGGGGGGGGCTTCCAACTACGAGCAGTACTTC. Its protein product is CASSERGGASNYEQYF.

This sequence joins TRBV11-2 and TRBJ2-3, with D unclear. CDR1 is SGHAT, CDR2 FQNNGV, per germline. The V end was cut by 0 bases, the J end by 3 bases, with 13 bases between. The CDR3 loop spans 16 amino acids. CDR3 coding DNA: TGTGCCAGCAGCTTAGATCTAGTAACTGGGACAGATACGCAGTATTTT. This encodes CASSLDLVTGTDTQYF.

This sequence joins TRBV28 and TRBJ2-5; D is undetermined. The ends were cut back, 2 bases at V and 9 bases at J, with 13 bases in the middle. This CDR3 is built from 13 residues. Germline CDR1 is MDHEN and CDR2 is SYDVKM. CDR3 bases: TGTGCCAGCAGTTTAGTTTCTGCAGCGCCCCAGTACTTC. The encoded protein is CASSLVSAAPQYF.

The V gene is TRBV19, the J gene TRBJ1-1; TRBD1 aligns across 8 bases. Germline V gives CDR1 LNHDA, CDR2 SQIVND (reference sequence). This CDR3 contains 16 residues. The junction had 14 bases not matched to a gene; V was cut back by 5 bases and J by 6 bases. The DNA of the CDR3 is TGTGCCAGTAGTCTCGGACAGGGTAGGTCTTTGGCTGAAGCTTTCTTT. Its translation is CASSLGQGRSLAEAFF.

This chain uses TRBV11-1 with TRBJ1-5; D unclear. CDR3 length equals 13 residues. Germline V gene data show CDR1 as SGHAT and CDR2 as FQDESV (reference sequence). The V gene lost 1 base and the J gene lost 3 bases, with 4 bases spanning the gap. The CDR3 loop reads CASSLGHNQPQHF. The CDR3 DNA is TGTGCCAGCAGCTTAGGTCACAATCAGCCCCAGCATTTT.

This chain links TRBV4-1 with TRBJ2-1; 9 bases line up with TRBD2. Trimming removed 0 bases from V and 9 bases from J; junction bases left unmatched: 12. There are 17 residues in the CDR3. Germline CDR1 MGHRA, CDR2 YSYEKL. The CDR3 is CASSQDGAGGGQREQFF. The DNA for the CDR3 is TGCGCCAGCAGCCAAGATGGGGCGGGAGGGGGCCAACGTGAGCAGTTCTTC.

The gene calls are TRBV19 and TRBJ2-7; 8 bases are shared with TRBD1. With V trimmed by 1 base and J by 3 bases, 5 bases remained unmatched. The V gene's germline CDR1 is LNHDA and CDR2 SQIVND (reference sequence). This CDR3 has 15 residues. CDR3 in DNA: TGTGCCAGTAGTATAGGGACAGGGAGTTTCTACGAGCAGTACTTC. This sequence encodes CASSIGTGSFYEQYF.

In this sample, this clone turned up once. The chain has TRBV28 and TRBJ2-7; a weak D match, TRBD2 (7 bases). The CDR3 extends over 15 amino acids. Trimming pared 2 bases from V and 3 bases from J, leaving 14 bases between. Looked up from germline, CDR1 is MDHEN and CDR2 is SYDVKM. CDR3 sequence (DNA): TGTGCCAGCAGTTTAGGGGGCGCGGGGGACTACGAGCAGTACTTC. This codes for CASSLGGAGDYEQYF.

Here the CDR3 DNA reads TGTGCCACCAGCGGGGGTAGGGGACACTACTATGGCTACACCTTC. Amino acids: CATSGGRGHYYGYTF. J is TRBJ1-2 and V is TRBV15, with D possibly being TRBD1 (6 bases). Germline V gene lookup returns CDR1 LNHNV and CDR2 YYDKDF (reference sequence). The CDR3 spans 15 residues. The V end lost 5 bases, the J end lost 3 bases, and 16 bases lay between the germline ends. The full variable domain, its missing parts supplied by reference TRBV15 and TRBJ1-2, is DAMVIQNPRYQVTQFGKPVTLSCSQTLNHNVMYWYQQKSSQAPKLLFHYYDKDFNNEADTPDNFQSRRPNTSFCFLDIRSPGLGDTAMYLCATSGGRGHYYGYTFGSGTRLTVV.

The chain is built from TRBV7-9 and TRBJ2-3; 8 bases align to TRBD1. Trimming removed 7 bases from V and 0 bases from J; junction bases left unmatched: 3. From germline, CDR1 is SEHNR and CDR2 FQNEAQ (reference sequence). The CDR3 is 14 residues long. The DNA of the CDR3 is TGTGCCAGCACCGGGGACAGGAGCACAGATACGCAGTATTTT. Translating it yields CASTGDRSTDTQYF. The whole variable domain, remainder taken from reference TRBV7-9 and TRBJ2-3, is DTGVSQNPRHKITKRGQNVTFRCDPISEHNRLYWYRQTLGQGPEFLTYFQNEAQLEKSRLLSDRFSAERPKGSFSTLEIQRTEQGDSAMYLCASTGDRSTDTQYFGPGTRLTVL.

There are a few counts of this clone. The rearrangement links TRBV5-1 to TRBJ2-3; 10 bases are a match to TRBD1. Germline V CDR1 and CDR2: SGHRS, YFSETQ. The CDR3 runs 16 residues. After removal of 3 bases from V and 3 bases from J, the junction contained 7 bases not matched to a gene. CDR3 in DNA: TGCGCCAGCAGCTCGACACCGGGACAGGGGACAGATACGCAGTATTTT. This translates into CASSSTPGQGTDTQYF.

This sequence joins TRBV5-1 and TRBJ2-5; 9 nucleotides match TRBD2. Germline V gene lookup returns CDR1 SGHRS and CDR2 YFSETQ. This CDR3 region has 13 residues. Losses at the gene ends were 4 bases for V and 5 bases for J; bases not matched to a gene: 3. The CDR3 loop is CASSAGLAETQYF. CDR3 nucleotide sequence: TGCGCCAGCAGCGCTGGACTAGCGGAGACCCAGTACTTC.

The chain carries TRBV5-4 and TRBJ1-2; D possibly corresponds to TRBD1 (5 bases). From germline, CDR1 is SGHNT and CDR2 YYREEE (reference sequence). CDR3 length: 13 amino acids. With 6 bases removed from V and 5 bases from J, the gap between germline ends came to 14 bases. DNA for the CDR3: TGTGCCAGCACCTCGGGACTGGGATATGGCTACACCTTC. This codes for CASTSGLGYGYTF.

This chain links TRBV5-1 with TRBJ2-1; TRBD2 agrees at 15 bases. This CDR3 has 20 residues. The J segment lost 1 base and the V segment lost 4 bases, leaving 12 bases of the junction unmatched. Germline V gene sequence: CDR1 SGHRS, CDR2 YFSETQ. CDR3 sequence reads: CASSPNPGLAGGWSYNEQFF. CDR3 DNA: TGCGCCAGCAGCCCGAATCCGGGACTAGCGGGGGGTTGGTCCTACAATGAGCAGTTCTTC.

The CDR3 loop reads CASVVPGQGSNQPQHF. CDR3 in DNA: TGTGCCAGCGTTGTCCCGGGACAGGGAAGCAATCAGCCCCAGCATTTT. The chain employs TRBV28 and TRBJ1-5; 9 bases line up with TRBD1. V was clipped by 8 bases and J by 1 base; unmatched bases: 9. Germline loops: CDR1 MDHEN, CDR2 SYDVKM. This CDR3 has 16 amino acids. Full variable domain (remainder filled in from reference TRBV28 and TRBJ1-5): DVKVTQSSRYLVKRTGEKVFLECVQDMDHENMFWYRQDPGLGLRLIYFSYDVKMKEKGDIPEGYSVSREKKERFSLILESASTNQTSMYLCASVVPGQGSNQPQHFGDGTRLSIL.

V is TRBV5-1 and J is TRBJ1-1; 8 bases are a match to TRBD1. The V and J ends lost 4 bases and 2 bases, in that order; junction bases with no gene match: 7. Germline values: CDR1 SGHRS, CDR2 YFSETQ. CDR3 size: 15 residues. CDR3 loop: CASSRADRDNTEAFF. The CDR3 DNA is TGCGCCAGCAGCCGGGCGGACAGGGATAACACTGAAGCTTTCTTT. The full variable domain, completed using reference TRBV5-1 and TRBJ1-1, is KAGVTQTPRYLIKTRGQQVTLSCSPISGHRSVSWYQQTPGQGLQFLFEYFSETQRNKGNFPGRFSGRQFSNSRSEMNVSTLELGDSALYLCASSRADRDNTEAFFGQGTRLTVV.

This chain uses TRBV11-3 with TRBJ2-5; D uncertain. The CDR3 spans 12 residues. With 6 bases removed from V and 9 bases from J, the gap between germline ends came to 14 bases. Germline V CDR1 and CDR2: SGHNT, YENEEA. CDR3 in amino acids: CASSLRFESQYF. In nucleotides, the CDR3 is TGTGCCAGCAGTCTTAGATTTGAGTCCCAGTACTTC. The entire variable domain, with the rest obtained from reference TRBV11-3 and TRBJ2-5, is as follows: EAGVVQSPRYKIIEKKQPVAFWCNPISGHNTLYWYLQNLGQGPELLIRYENEEAVDDSQLPKDRFSAERLKGVDSTLKIQPAELGDSAVYLCASSLRFESQYFGPGTRLLVL.

This sequence joins TRBV14 and TRBJ2-7, with 12 bases that match TRBD2. Germline CDR1 SGHDN, CDR2 FVKESK. CDR3 length: 16 residues. J gave up 0 bases and V 4 bases, and 4 bases lay outside the gene matches. CDR3 amino acids: CASSPGLAGISYEQYF. The CDR3 DNA sequence: TGTGCCAGCAGCCCCGGACTAGCGGGGATCTCCTACGAGCAGTACTTC.

This sequence joins TRBV5-1 and TRBJ1-6; D not resolved. Germline CDR1 and CDR2: SGHRS and YFSETQ. The CDR3 consists of 15 residues. Trimming removed 0 bases at V and 5 bases at J, with 9 bases between. The CDR3 region has the DNA TGCGCCAGCAGCTTGGTGGGAGCGGATAATTCACCCCTCCACTTT. Translating it yields CASSLVGADNSPLHF.

The chain links TRBV19 to TRBJ2-7; the D gene is possibly TRBD2 (5 bases). V was pared by 5 bases and J by 4 bases, with 18 bases between. This CDR3 has 15 residues. CDR1 LNHDA and CDR2 SQIVND come from the germline V gene (reference sequence). The CDR3 DNA sequence: TGTGCCAGTAGTGCCCGGGGAGAACGGTCGTACGAGCAGTACTTC. This codes for CASSARGERSYEQYF.

This rearrangement joins TRBV9 to TRBJ1-1; TRBD1 aligns across 7 bases. The V segment lost 7 bases and the J segment 4 bases; nucleotides outside the gene matches: 10. The CDR3 length is 14 residues. Germline values: CDR1 SGDLS, CDR2 YYNGEE. This chain's CDR3 is CASGRDRVGTEAFF. For the CDR3, the DNA is TGTGCCAGCGGAAGAGACAGGGTTGGCACTGAAGCTTTCTTT.